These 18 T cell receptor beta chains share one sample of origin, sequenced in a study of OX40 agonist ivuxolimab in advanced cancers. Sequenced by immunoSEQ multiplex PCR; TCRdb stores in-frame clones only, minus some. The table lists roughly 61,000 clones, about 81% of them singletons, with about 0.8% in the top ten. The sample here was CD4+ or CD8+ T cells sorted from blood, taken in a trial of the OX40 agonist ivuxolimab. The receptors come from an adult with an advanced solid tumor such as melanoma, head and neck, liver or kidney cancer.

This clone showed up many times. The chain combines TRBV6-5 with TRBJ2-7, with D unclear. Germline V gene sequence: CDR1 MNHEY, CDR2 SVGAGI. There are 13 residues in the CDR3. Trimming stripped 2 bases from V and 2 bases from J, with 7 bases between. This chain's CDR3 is CASSYGRTYEQYF. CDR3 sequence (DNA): TGTGCCAGCAGTTACGGCAGGACCTACGAGCAGTACTTC.

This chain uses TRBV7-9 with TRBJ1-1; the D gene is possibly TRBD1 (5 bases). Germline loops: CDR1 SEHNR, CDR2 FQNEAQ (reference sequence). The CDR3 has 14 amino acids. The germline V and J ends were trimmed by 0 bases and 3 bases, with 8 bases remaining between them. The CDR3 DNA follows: TGTGCCAGCAGCTTAGCGCAGGGCCACACTGAAGCTTTCTTT. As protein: CASSLAQGHTEAFF.

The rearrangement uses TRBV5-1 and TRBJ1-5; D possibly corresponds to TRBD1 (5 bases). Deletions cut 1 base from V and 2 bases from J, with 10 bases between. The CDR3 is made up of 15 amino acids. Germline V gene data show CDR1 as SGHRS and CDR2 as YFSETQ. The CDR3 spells CASSLQGGGNQPQHF. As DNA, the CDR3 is TGCGCCAGCAGCTTGCAGGGCGGGGGCAATCAGCCCCAGCATTTT.

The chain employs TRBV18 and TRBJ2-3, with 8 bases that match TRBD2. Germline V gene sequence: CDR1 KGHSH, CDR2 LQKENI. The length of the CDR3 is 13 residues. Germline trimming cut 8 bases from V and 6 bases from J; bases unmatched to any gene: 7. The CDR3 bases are TGTGCCAGCGAACGGGGGGGCGAGGATACGCAGTATTTT. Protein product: CASERGGEDTQYF.

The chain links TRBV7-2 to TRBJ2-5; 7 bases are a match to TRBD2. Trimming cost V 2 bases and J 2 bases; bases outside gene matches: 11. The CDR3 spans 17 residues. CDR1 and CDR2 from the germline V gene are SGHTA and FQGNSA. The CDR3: CASSLRGITSAQETQYF. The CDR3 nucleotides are TGTGCCAGCAGCTTAAGAGGTATAACTAGCGCACAAGAGACCCAGTACTTC.

The CDR3 here is CASSFLAGGFNEQFF. CDR3 nucleotide sequence: TGTGCCAGCAGCTTTCTAGCGGGGGGGTTCAATGAGCAGTTCTTC. The chain carries TRBV5-8 and TRBJ2-1, with 12 positions matching TRBD2. Looked up from germline, CDR1 is SGHTS and CDR2 is YDEGEE. J lost 6 bases, V lost 2 bases, and 3 bases had no gene match. The CDR3 has 15 amino acids.

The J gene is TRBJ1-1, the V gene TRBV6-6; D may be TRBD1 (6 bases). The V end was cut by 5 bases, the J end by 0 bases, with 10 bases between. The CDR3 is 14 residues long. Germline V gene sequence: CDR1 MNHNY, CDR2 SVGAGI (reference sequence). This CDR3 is CASSVQGMNTEAFF. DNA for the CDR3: TGTGCCAGCAGTGTACAGGGTATGAACACTGAAGCTTTCTTT.

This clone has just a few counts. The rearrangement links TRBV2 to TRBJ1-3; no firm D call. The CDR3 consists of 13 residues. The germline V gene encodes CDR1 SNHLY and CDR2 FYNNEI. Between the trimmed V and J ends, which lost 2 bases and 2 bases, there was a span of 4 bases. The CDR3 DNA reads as TGTGCCAGCAGTGAAAGGGCTGGAAACACCATATATTTT. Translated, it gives CASSERAGNTIYF.

This CDR3 is CASSYANTEAFF. In DNA, the CDR3 is TGTGCCAGCAGTTACGCGAACACTGAAGCTTTCTTT. The V gene is TRBV6-5, the J gene TRBJ1-1; D is ambiguous. Trimming stripped 2 bases from V and 1 base from J, with 2 bases between. The CDR3 covers 12 residues. Germline CDR1 and CDR2: MNHEY and SVGAGI.

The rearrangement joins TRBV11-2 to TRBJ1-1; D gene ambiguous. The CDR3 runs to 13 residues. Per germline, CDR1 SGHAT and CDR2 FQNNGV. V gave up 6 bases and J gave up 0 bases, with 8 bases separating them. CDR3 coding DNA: TGTGCCAGCAGTCCGGAGATGAACACTGAAGCTTTCTTT. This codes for CASSPEMNTEAFF.

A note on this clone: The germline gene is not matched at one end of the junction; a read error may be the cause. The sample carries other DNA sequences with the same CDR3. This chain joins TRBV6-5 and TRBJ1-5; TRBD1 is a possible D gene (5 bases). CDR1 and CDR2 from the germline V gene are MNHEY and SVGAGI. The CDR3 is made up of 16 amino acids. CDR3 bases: TGTGCTAGCAGTTACTGCCGGGACGGTAGCAATCAGCCCCAGCATTTT. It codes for CASSYCRDGSNQPQHF.

The CDR3, as DNA: TGTGCCACCAGCAGAGATGGAAATTGGGGGGGAGGCGATGGCTACACCTTC. Translation: CATSRDGNWGGGDGYTF. This chain uses TRBV15 with TRBJ1-2; a weak D match, TRBD1 (5 bases). The ends were cut back, 0 bases at V and 6 bases at J, with 20 bases in the middle. This CDR3 contains 17 residues. CDR1 LNHNV and CDR2 YYDKDF come from the germline V gene (reference sequence).

The CDR3 DNA is TGTGCCAGCAGCTTACAGGGTGAGAAACTGTTTTTT. It yields the protein CASSLQGEKLFF. V usage is TRBV7-2 and J usage is TRBJ1-4, with D possibly being TRBD1 (5 bases). The V gene's germline CDR1 is SGHTA and CDR2 FQGNSA. V was cut by 2 bases and J by 11 bases, with 9 bases left in between. The length of the CDR3 is 12 residues.

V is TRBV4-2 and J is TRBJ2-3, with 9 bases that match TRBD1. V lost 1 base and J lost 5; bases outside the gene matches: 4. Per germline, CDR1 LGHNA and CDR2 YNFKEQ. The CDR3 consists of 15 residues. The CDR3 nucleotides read TGTGCCAGCAGCCAAGCGGGACAGGGTTTAGATACGCAGTATTTT. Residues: CASSQAGQGLDTQYF.

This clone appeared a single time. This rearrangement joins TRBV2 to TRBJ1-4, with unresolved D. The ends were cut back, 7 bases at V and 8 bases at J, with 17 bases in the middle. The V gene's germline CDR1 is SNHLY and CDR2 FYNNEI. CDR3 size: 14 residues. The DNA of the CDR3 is TGTGCCAGCATGAAGGAGGTCACTTTAGAAAAACTGTTTTTT. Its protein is CASMKEVTLEKLFF.

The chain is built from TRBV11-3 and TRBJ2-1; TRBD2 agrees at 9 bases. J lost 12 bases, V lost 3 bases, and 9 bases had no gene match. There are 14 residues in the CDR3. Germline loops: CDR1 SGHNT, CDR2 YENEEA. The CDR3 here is CASSLVGGGAPQFF. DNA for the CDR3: TGTGCCAGCAGCTTGGTGGGCGGGGGGGCCCCGCAGTTCTTC.

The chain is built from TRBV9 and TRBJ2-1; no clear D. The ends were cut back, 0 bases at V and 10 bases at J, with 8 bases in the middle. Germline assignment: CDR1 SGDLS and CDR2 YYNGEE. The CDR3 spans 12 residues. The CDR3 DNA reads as TGTGCCAGCAGCGTAGGGGAAGGAGAGCAGTTCTTC. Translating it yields CASSVGEGEQFF.

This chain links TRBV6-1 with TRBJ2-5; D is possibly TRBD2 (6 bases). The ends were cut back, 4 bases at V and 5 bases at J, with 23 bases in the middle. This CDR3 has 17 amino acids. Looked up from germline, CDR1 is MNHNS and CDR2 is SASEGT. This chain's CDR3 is CASSAAGWTPRLETQYF. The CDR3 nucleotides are TGTGCCAGCAGTGCGGCGGGGTGGACTCCCCGCTTGGAGACCCAGTACTTC.